The clone carrying this T cell receptor (beta chain) was counted a single time. Its specificity is unknown. This same CDR3 is encoded by further DNA sequences in the sample. Produced via immunoSEQ multiplex PCR; TCRdb's table is partial and in-frame only. The sample shows approximately 450,000 clones, 90% of them seen only once. Treatment described: some 19 received Ad26.COV2.S at low or high dose, single or two shots; about 5 received placebo; per-sample allocation not given. Following the first vaccine or placebo injection, samples were taken on day 63. Donor was an adult aged 18-55 years in Boston. Germline lookup yields CDR1 SGHTA and CDR2 FQGTGA. CDR3 size: 14 residues. With 5 bases removed from V and 5 bases from J, the gap between germline ends came to 15 bases. The source of the sample is a study of Ad26.COV2.S vaccination and SARS-CoV-2 variants. Study-level results: Vaccinees and placebo recipients showed similar non-spike TCR breadth.

This specimen was peripheral blood, taken in a trial of Ad26.COV2.S vaccine versus placebo. The clonotype comes from a person between 18 and 65 years old who received the Ad26.COV2.S COVID-19 vaccine or a placebo. The chain combines TRBV7-3 with TRBJ2-5; D possibly corresponds to TRBD1 (7 bases). In DNA, the CDR3 is TGTGCCAGCAGCCCCCAGGGGGGCAGGGAGACCCAGTACTTC. Its translation is CASSPQGGRETQYF.